The T cell receptor (beta chain) described here comes from a study of blood T cell repertoires in COVID-19. Study processing details: For nucleated cells, counts were estimated from reference gene primer amplification. Clones were read by immunoSEQ multiplex PCR, and TCRdb kept only the in-frame ones, dropping some. That table furnishes V, J and clone size, whereas the DNA furnished D and trimming. The table has a few hundred thousand clones, 80% to 90% seen once. Recruits, aged about 18 to 100 years, lived in 20 to 30 US areas. Recovered status applied to Cohort 3 donors who had two consecutive negative PCRs. It also applied to those with clearance or with symptom resolution. This clone was detected only a few times. The origin of this receptor is a man aged 35 to 55 who had recovered from COVID-19. Sequencing input: PBMCs or T cells enriched from blood (not recorded which).

The CDR3 loop is CASSYYGTGGDGYTF. CDR3 DNA sequence: TGTGCCAGCAGTTACTACGGGACAGGGGGCGATGGCTACACCTTC. The rearrangement uses TRBV6-5 and TRBJ1-2; 12 bases are a match to TRBD1. The CDR3 length is 15 residues. Germline loops: CDR1 MNHEY, CDR2 SVGAGI. V lost 1 base to trimming and J lost 6 bases; unmatched junction nucleotides: 3.